Listed here are 27 T cell receptor beta chains from one sample, sequenced in a study of blood T cell repertoires in COVID-19 (TCRdb year 2020). The library was prepared using the immunoSEQ multiplex PCR assay. The source is immuneACCESS, and TCRdb retained only in-frame sequences with V and J called. Part of the clones is not carried over; for the studies checked, unresolved V genes explain less than half of this, and the remainder is unexplained. A total of roughly 260,000 clones appear in this sample, around 90% of them only once. Around 3.5% of the sample belongs to the ten largest clones. The material sequenced was peripheral blood. These receptors were obtained from a woman between 35 and 50 years old with acute or convalescent COVID-19.

The V and J genes are TRBV6-5 and TRBJ1-1; 9 bases align to TRBD1. This CDR3 is built from 13 residues. CDR1 is MNHEY, CDR2 SVGAGI, per germline. J gave up 5 bases and V 6 bases, and 4 bases lay outside the gene matches. CDR3 sequence (DNA): TGTGCCAGCAGCCACGACAGGGGGACTGAAGCTTTCTTT. Protein product: CASSHDRGTEAFF.

The rearrangement joins TRBV24-1 to TRBJ2-5; D may be TRBD2 (7 bases). The CDR3 loop spans 15 amino acids. From germline, CDR1 is KGHDR and CDR2 SFDVKD. The V end lost 1 base, the J end lost 2 bases, and 10 bases lay between the germline ends. This CDR3 is CATSDFRGAQETQYF. CDR3 in DNA: TGTGCCACCAGTGATTTTCGGGGGGCTCAAGAGACCCAGTACTTC.

The chain uses TRBV19 and TRBJ1-1; TRBD1 matches 7 bases. The CDR3 runs to 16 residues. V was clipped by 3 bases and J by 3 bases; unmatched bases: 10. Germline-derived CDR1 and CDR2 are LNHDA and SQIVND (reference sequence). CDR3 residues: CASSMAPQGRYTEAFF. In DNA, the CDR3 is TGTGCCAGTAGTATGGCCCCACAGGGGAGGTACACTGAAGCTTTCTTT.

This clone was counted a single time. The sample has other DNA sequences that encode this CDR3 too. The rearrangement joins TRBV27 to TRBJ2-6; weak D call: TRBD2 (6 bases). From germline, CDR1 is MNHEY and CDR2 SMNVEV (reference sequence). V was clipped by 3 bases and J by 4 bases, with 10 bases between them. This CDR3 has 15 residues. The CDR3, as DNA: TGTGCCAGCAGTTTCGGAGGGGCCGGGGCCAACGTCCTGACTTTC. Protein: CASSFGGAGANVLTF.

This rearrangement joins TRBV2 to TRBJ1-2; TRBD1 matches 7 bases. CDR1 SNHLY and CDR2 FYNNEI come from the germline V gene. The length of the CDR3 is 14 residues. The junction had 8 bases not matched to a gene; V was cut back by 6 bases and J by 4 bases. CDR3: CASRGQLRGYGYTF. CDR3 DNA: TGTGCCAGCAGGGGACAGCTCCGCGGCTATGGCTACACCTTC.

This clone appeared once. CDR3 in DNA: TGTGCCAGCAGGGCCGGACAGGGTTTAAAAGAGACCCAGTACTTC. Translating it yields CASRAGQGLKETQYF. V usage is TRBV6-5 and J usage is TRBJ2-5; 8 bases are shared with TRBD1. Germline CDR1 reads MNHEY; CDR2 reads SVGAGI. Germline trimming cut 6 bases from V and 3 bases from J; bases unmatched to any gene: 9. This CDR3 region has 15 residues.

The rearrangement links TRBV5-1 to TRBJ2-7, with 8 bases matching TRBD1. This CDR3 has 14 residues. Germline CDR1 SGHRS, CDR2 YFSETQ. With 2 bases clipped from V and 2 bases from J, the junction kept 3 bases outside the gene matches. The CDR3: CASSFGDRPYEQYV. The CDR3 coding sequence is TGCGCCAGCAGCTTCGGGGACAGGCCCTACGAGCAGTACGTC.

This clone showed up just a few times. This CDR3 is CASGEGNGYTF. The CDR3 bases are TGTGCCAGTGGCGAGGGAAATGGCTACACCTTC. The V and J genes are TRBV6-5 and TRBJ1-2; no definite D call. This CDR3 contains 11 residues. Germline V gene sequence: CDR1 MNHEY, CDR2 SVGAGI. Trimming shortened V by 9 bases and J by 6 bases, and 11 bases separated the two germline ends.

The chain has TRBV19 and TRBJ2-3, with TRBD1 matching over 10 bases. Trimming cost V 8 bases and J 4 bases; bases outside gene matches: 6. Germline CDR1 reads LNHDA; CDR2 reads SQIVND (reference sequence). The CDR3 totals 14 residues. The CDR3 loop reads CASEDRGGADTQYF. In DNA form, the CDR3 reads TGTGCCAGTGAGGACAGGGGGGGCGCAGATACGCAGTATTTT.

The V call is TRBV20-1, the J call TRBJ1-1; D gene unclear. V dropped 3 bases and J dropped 0 bases, with 8 bases sitting between them. The length of the CDR3 is 13 residues. From germline, CDR1 is DFQATT and CDR2 SNEGSKA (reference sequence). The CDR3 here is CSASGRLNTEAFF. For the CDR3, the DNA is TGCAGTGCTAGTGGCAGATTGAACACTGAAGCTTTCTTT.

The V gene is TRBV18, the J gene TRBJ1-4, with TRBD1 as a possible D gene (6 bases). This CDR3 comprises 15 residues. Trimming removed 0 bases at V and 5 bases at J, with 10 bases between. The V gene's germline CDR1 is KGHSH and CDR2 LQKENI. The CDR3 region is CASSPPGTRNEKLFF. Written as DNA, the CDR3 is TGTGCCAGCTCACCACCAGGGACAAGAAATGAAAAACTGTTTTTT.

The J gene is TRBJ1-4, the V gene TRBV3-1 (or the pseudogene TRBV3-2), with D tentatively TRBD1 (5 bases). V dropped 0 bases and J dropped 8 bases, with 19 bases sitting between them. The CDR3 has 17 amino acids. In germline, CDR1 is LGHDT, CDR2 YNNKEL (reference sequence). DNA of the CDR3: TGTGCCAGCAGCCAAGATAGTGTACGGGGGGAAGGCGAAAAACTGTTTTTT. It specifies CASSQDSVRGEGEKLFF.

The DNA of the CDR3 is TGCGCCAGCAGCTCACGGTCCTCTGGGGCCAACGTCCTGACTTTC. Its translation is CASSSRSSGANVLTF. The chain joins TRBV5-1 to TRBJ2-6; D is undetermined. Germline CDR1 SGHRS, CDR2 YFSETQ. Trimming pared 3 bases from V and 0 bases from J, leaving 7 bases between. The CDR3 is 15 amino acids.

V usage is TRBV9 and J usage is TRBJ2-5; possible D gene TRBD1, 7 bases. The V and J ends lost 2 bases and 5 bases respectively, with 16 bases between them. There are 15 residues in the CDR3. Germline-derived CDR1 and CDR2 are SGDLS and YYNGEE. The CDR3 is CASSVGTVGGETQYF. CDR3 DNA sequence: TGTGCCAGCAGCGTCGGGACAGTCGGAGGGGAGACCCAGTACTTC. Combining the CDR3 with reference TRBV9 and TRBJ2-5 gives the whole variable domain DSGVTQTPKHLITATGQRVTLRCSPRSGDLSVYWYQQSLDQGLQFLIQYYNGEERAKGNILERFSAQQFPDLHSELNLSSLELGDSALYFCASSVGTVGGETQYFGPGTRLLVL.

The rearrangement links TRBV7-9 to TRBJ1-2; 9 bases align to TRBD1. Germline V CDR1 and CDR2: SEHNR, FQNEAQ (reference sequence). The V and J ends lost 4 bases and 7 bases, in that order; junction bases with no gene match: 10. This CDR3 has 15 amino acids. CDR3 in DNA: TGTGCCAGCAGCTCTCCAGCGGACAGGGGTTCTGGCTACACCTTC. Translating gives CASSSPADRGSGYTF.

V gene TRBV5-5 combines with J gene TRBJ2-1; 11 bases map to TRBD2. Germline V gives CDR1 SGHKS, CDR2 YYEKEE (reference sequence). The CDR3 runs 15 residues. The V gene end was trimmed by 1 base and the J gene end by 8 bases; junction bases not matched to a gene: 5. The CDR3 is CASSLIAGGQDEQFF. CDR3 in DNA: TGTGCCAGCAGCTTGATAGCGGGGGGGCAGGATGAGCAGTTCTTC.

The rearrangement uses TRBV10-3 and TRBJ2-7; perhaps TRBD1 as D (6 bases). The length of the CDR3 is 14 residues. Trimming stripped 4 bases from V and 3 bases from J, with 13 bases between. The germline CDR1 and CDR2 sequences are ENHRY and SYGVKD. The CDR3 DNA is TGTGCCATCAGTGGCGGAGGACAGATCTACGAGCAGTACGTC. Protein sequence: CAISGGGQIYEQYV.

The V gene is TRBV7-9, the J gene TRBJ2-3; tentatively, D is TRBD1 (6 bases). Germline V gene data show CDR1 as SEHNR and CDR2 as FQNEAQ (reference sequence). The CDR3 consists of 14 residues. The germline V and J ends were trimmed by 5 bases and 1 base, with 10 bases remaining between them. The CDR3 coding sequence is TGTGCCAGCAGCATGGACAGCCGCACAGATACGCAGTATTTT. It yields the protein CASSMDSRTDTQYF.

The CDR3 bases are TGTGCCAGCAGTTTAAGTACCCTAACTGAAGCTTTCTTT. This codes for CASSLSTLTEAFF. V and J are TRBV27 and TRBJ1-1; D ambiguous. The germline V and J ends were trimmed by 2 bases and 5 bases, with 9 bases remaining between them. CDR1 MNHEY and CDR2 SMNVEV come from the germline V gene (reference sequence). The CDR3 spans 13 residues.

The gene calls are TRBV10-3 and TRBJ2-5, with a tentative D call TRBD1 (6 bases). Between the trimmed V and J ends, which lost 5 bases and 0 bases, there was a span of 10 bases. Germline assignment: CDR1 ENHRY and CDR2 SYGVKD. This CDR3 contains 14 residues. This CDR3 is CAISKDRNQETQYF. The CDR3 region has the DNA TGTGCCATCAGTAAAGACAGGAACCAAGAGACCCAGTACTTC.

The V call is TRBV5-6, the J call TRBJ1-5, with D unresolved. Trimming left V 4 bases short and J 0 bases short, with 8 bases between. The CDR3 loop spans 14 amino acids. Germline lookup yields CDR1 SGHDT and CDR2 YYEEEE. The CDR3 sequence is CASSVSYSNQPQHF. CDR3 in DNA: TGTGCCAGCAGCGTGAGCTATAGCAATCAGCCCCAGCATTTT.

This rearrangement joins TRBV15 to TRBJ1-6, with TRBD1 matching 8 bases. V was pared by 6 bases and J by 0 bases, with 4 bases of the junction left unmatched. Germline CDR1 reads LNHNV; CDR2 reads YYDKDF (reference sequence). CDR3 length: 16 amino acids. CDR3 protein: CATRDDRGSYNSPLHF. DNA of the CDR3: TGTGCCACCAGGGACGACAGGGGCTCCTATAATTCACCCCTCCACTTT.

The V gene is TRBV2, the J gene TRBJ1-3; 9 nucleotides agree with TRBD1. V lost 8 bases and J lost 4; bases outside the gene matches: 3. This CDR3 contains 13 residues. Per germline, CDR1 SNHLY and CDR2 FYNNEI. The CDR3 reads CASGQGLGNTIYF. CDR3 sequence (DNA): TGTGCCAGCGGACAGGGGTTAGGAAACACCATATATTTT.

This chain links TRBV2 with TRBJ1-2, with D uncertain. Germline V gene data show CDR1 as SNHLY and CDR2 as FYNNEI. The V gene lost 2 bases and the J gene lost 8 bases, with 15 bases spanning the gap. The CDR3 consists of 14 residues. The CDR3 here is CASSEQREVEGYTF. The CDR3 DNA is TGTGCCAGCAGTGAACAGAGGGAAGTTGAGGGCTACACCTTC.

The count of this clone is one. J is TRBJ2-1 and V is TRBV20-1, with TRBD2 as a possible D gene (6 bases). CDR3 length: 16 residues. V lost 3 bases, J lost 3 bases, and 18 bases lay in between. Germline loops: CDR1 DFQATT, CDR2 SNEGSKA (reference sequence). DNA of the CDR3: TGCAGTGCTAGTTCCCGCGCTAGCGAGAACTACAATGAGCAGTTCTTC. As protein: CSASSRASENYNEQFF.

V gene TRBV2 combines with J gene TRBJ1-5; TRBD1 is a possible D gene (5 bases). The germline V and J ends were trimmed by 7 bases and 0 bases, with 19 bases remaining between them. The germline gives CDR1 SNHLY, CDR2 FYNNEI. The CDR3 consists of 17 residues. The CDR3 DNA follows: TGTGCCAGCACCCGATGGGAAAGGGGCCATAGCAATCAGCCCCAGCATTTT. Translating gives CASTRWERGHSNQPQHF.

V is TRBV19 and J is TRBJ1-1; D perhaps matches TRBD1 (5 bases). V lost 6 bases and J 11 bases, leaving 13 bases between the germline ends. CDR1 and CDR2 from the germline V gene are LNHDA and SQIVND (reference sequence). There are 11 residues in the CDR3. The CDR3 sequence is CASSEGEVAFF. The CDR3 nucleotides are TGTGCCAGTAGCGAAGGGGAGGTGGCTTTCTTT.